This T cell receptor beta chain was recovered during a study of blood T cell repertoires in COVID-19. Study context: From T cells, B-cell-depleted T cells, or PBMCs came the material, which was cDNA or gDNA.

V gave up 5 bases and J gave up 6 bases, with 17 bases separating them. The CDR3 length is 14 residues. Per germline, CDR1 LNHDA and CDR2 SQIVND (reference sequence). This clone was recorded only once. Measured with immunoSEQ multiplex PCR; TCRdb has only the in-frame clones, and not every one. The table lists 71,000 or so clones, 90% of them singletons, with about 5.1% in the top ten. V gene TRBV19 combines with J gene TRBJ2-7, with D possibly being TRBD2 (6 bases). Input material: peripheral blood. This TCR derives from a woman aged 18 to 35 with acute or convalescent COVID-19. The CDR3 DNA reads as TGTGCCAGTAGTGCGCGTCCCCAAGCGGGCGAGCAGTACTTC. It encodes CASSARPQAGEQYF.